These 25 T cell receptor beta chains were all obtained from the same sample, sequenced in a study of read filtering for tumor transcriptome and immune sequencing. Molecular barcoded adaptors covering alpha/delta and beta/gamma chains were used on approximately 400 ng RNA. TCRdb reprocessed the reads via MiXCR and lists one record per CDR3 protein. The sample carries around 40,000 distinct CDR3 sequences, about 11% recorded once. The source material was a population of CD138-negative cells sorted from bone marrow. Receptor source: a donor at least 40 years old with multiple myeloma.

The rearrangement links TRBV28 to TRBJ1-2; 7 nucleotides align to TRBD1. The CDR3 contains 13 residues. Germline CDR1 MDHEN, CDR2 SYDVKM. V was pared by 11 bases and J by 5 bases, with 11 bases of the junction left unmatched. As DNA, the CDR3 is TGTGCCGAGTCCAGGGACAGTTCATATGGCTACACCTTC. Protein: CAESRDSSYGYTF.

This clonotype was observed many times. J is TRBJ2-7 and V is TRBV5-1; D remains ambiguous. The ends were cut back, 3 bases at V and 8 bases at J, with 18 bases in the middle. The V gene's germline CDR1 is SGHRS and CDR2 YFSETQ. The CDR3 contains 14 residues. This CDR3 is CASSSATTNRQQYF. CDR3 bases: TGCGCCAGCAGCTCGGCCACGACCAACCGGCAGCAGTACTTC.

This clonotype has a count of ten or more. The rearrangement joins TRBV7-9 to TRBJ1-1, with a tentative D call TRBD1 (6 bases). V was cut by 5 bases and J by 5 bases, with 15 bases left in between. This CDR3 is 14 amino acids long. Germline V gene sequence: CDR1 SEHNR, CDR2 FQNEAQ (reference sequence). CDR3 loop: CASSAPGAATEAFF. CDR3 sequence (DNA): TGTGCCAGCAGCGCACCAGGGGCGGCGACTGAAGCTTTCTTT. The whole variable domain, filled in from reference TRBV7-9 and TRBJ1-1, reads DTGVSQNPRHKITKRGQNVTFRCDPISEHNRLYWYRQTLGQGPEFLTYFQNEAQLEKSRLLSDRFSAERPKGSFSTLEIQRTEQGDSAMYLCASSAPGAATEAFFGQGTRLTVV.

This clonotype was seen repeatedly, ten times or more. The chain links TRBV18 to TRBJ2-7, with 8 positions matching TRBD2. The CDR3 contains 14 residues. Germline-derived CDR1 and CDR2 are KGHSH and LQKENI. Germline trimming cut 5 bases from V and 7 bases from J; bases unmatched to any gene: 10. Written as DNA, the CDR3 is TGTGCCAGCTCAACCTCAGCGGGGGCCCTGGAGCAGTACTTC. Its protein product is CASSTSAGALEQYF.

The sample holds many counts of this clonotype. The chain joins TRBV20-1 to TRBJ2-3, with 10 bases that match TRBD2. V trimming: 5 bases; J trimming: 5 bases; junction bases outside the gene matches: 4. The CDR3 is 13 amino acids. In germline, CDR1 is DFQATT, CDR2 SNEGSKA (reference sequence). The CDR3 coding sequence is TGCAGTGCTGAAAGCGGGGGGGTAGATACGCAGTATTTT. Its protein product is CSAESGGVDTQYF.

This clonotype was found many times. This rearrangement joins TRBV11-3 to TRBJ2-7; TRBD1 is a possible D gene (6 bases). Trimming pared 1 base from V and 2 bases from J, leaving 12 bases between. The CDR3 covers 15 residues. Germline CDR1 and CDR2: SGHNT and YENEEA. CDR3 coding DNA: TGTGCCAGCAGCTTAGGACGGGACACCGCCTACGAGCAGTACTTC. Translating gives CASSLGRDTAYEQYF.

Note on this clonotype: A read error may produce the germline difference seen at one junction end. This rearrangement joins TRBV5-1 to TRBJ1-1; the D gene is possibly TRBD1 (5 bases). Germline CDR1 is SGHRS and CDR2 is YFSETQ. The CDR3 contains 16 residues. The CDR3 region has the DNA TGCGCCAGCAGTGTCGAGGTGGGGGTCGGGGTGACTGAAGCCTTCTTT. Protein sequence: CASSVEVGVGVTEAFF.

This clonotype turned up a few times. The chain employs TRBV28 and TRBJ1-1; D is undetermined. Germline V gene lookup returns CDR1 MDHEN and CDR2 SYDVKM. The CDR3 loop spans 14 amino acids. Trimming cost V 7 bases and J 5 bases, with 17 bases left between them. For the CDR3, the DNA is TGTGCCAGCACCCCCCCCCGGGGTGGTACTGAAGCTTTCTTT. This gives the protein CASTPPRGGTEAFF. Variable domain in full (rest from reference TRBV28 and TRBJ1-1): DVKVTQSSRYLVKRTGEKVFLECVQDMDHENMFWYRQDPGLGLRLIYFSYDVKMKEKGDIPEGYSVSREKKERFSLILESASTNQTSMYLCASTPPRGGTEAFFGQGTRLTVV.

The genes are TRBV28 and TRBJ1-4; D not resolved. Germline V gene data show CDR1 as MDHEN and CDR2 as SYDVKM. Trimming cost V 6 bases and J 7 bases, with 21 bases left between them. This CDR3 spans 16 amino acids. CDR3 DNA sequence: TGTGCCAGCAGATCCGGCGTACGAGGTTTTCTTGAAAAACTGTTTTTT. It specifies CASRSGVRGFLEKLFF.

In the case of this clonotype: Possible read error: a much larger clone is one base away. The chain is built from TRBV5-1 and TRBJ1-1; tentative D call: TRBD1 (5 bases). This CDR3 has 14 amino acids. Germline CDR1 SGHRS, CDR2 YFSETQ. DNA of the CDR3: TGCGCCAGCACCACTCCGGGGGGGAACACTGAAGCTTACTTT. Residues: CASTTPGGNTEAYF.

About this clonotype: A clone one base away is much larger, so this may be a read error. This sequence joins TRBV19 and TRBJ2-1; TRBD2 aligns across 9 bases. Germline lookup yields CDR1 LNHDA and CDR2 SQIVND (reference sequence). The CDR3 has 15 amino acids. The CDR3 sequence: CASSPTLAGSNEQSF. In DNA form, the CDR3 reads TGTGCCAGTAGTCCCACCCTAGCGGGGAGCAATGAGCAGTCCTTC.

The CDR3 sequence is CASSSRDKNEKLFF. The CDR3 DNA follows: TGTGCCAGCAGCTCCCGGGACAAAAATGAAAAACTGTTTTTT. The chain carries TRBV5-6 and TRBJ1-4, with D perhaps TRBD1 (6 bases). The CDR3 contains 14 residues. Trimming removed 3 bases from V and 5 bases from J, with 11 bases in between. The germline gives CDR1 SGHDT, CDR2 YYEEEE.

This clonotype showed up many times. The chain has TRBV14 and TRBJ2-7, with 10 positions matching TRBD1. The CDR3 spans 14 residues. Per germline, CDR1 SGHDN and CDR2 FVKESK. Trimming took 1 base from V and 3 from J; bases not matched to a gene: 0. The CDR3 nucleotides are TGTGCCAGCAGCCAAGGGACAGGGGGCTACGAGCAGTACTTC. Translating gives CASSQGTGGYEQYF.

Many counts were recorded for this clonotype. The chain joins TRBV18 to TRBJ2-3, with D perhaps TRBD1 or TRBD2 (6 bases each). Germline CDR1 is KGHSH and CDR2 is LQKENI. V was cut by 6 bases and J by 7 bases, with 17 bases left in between. This CDR3 has 14 amino acids. DNA for the CDR3: TGTGCCAGCTCCACCACGGGGGCTGCTTATACGCAGTATTTT. It is translated as CASSTTGAAYTQYF.

There are many counts of this clonotype. This sequence joins TRBV7-6 and TRBJ1-4, with D perhaps matching TRBD1 (6 bases). The CDR3 spans 16 residues. Germline V gives CDR1 SGHVS, CDR2 FNYEAQ. The ends were cut back, 3 bases at V and 5 bases at J, with 16 bases in the middle. CDR3 loop: CASSFTASRGNEKLFF. The DNA of the CDR3 is TGTGCCAGCAGCTTTACTGCGTCGAGGGGGAATGAAAAACTGTTTTTT.

This clonotype was picked up a small number of times. It may be a read error: a sequence one base away is much more abundant. This chain connects TRBV27 to TRBJ2-1; tentative D call: TRBD1 (5 bases). Germline CDR1 and CDR2: MNHEY and SMNVEV (reference sequence). The CDR3 covers 15 residues. Trimming removed 5 bases from V and 2 bases from J, with 13 bases in between. This chain's CDR3 is CASSPQAVAYNEQFF. The DNA for the CDR3 is TGTGCCAGCAGTCCACAGGCTGTGGCCTACAATGAGCAGTTCTTC.

The sample holds a few counts of this clonotype. The chain uses TRBV12-3 or TRBV12-4 and TRBJ1-3; D unclear. The CDR3 spans 15 residues. Between the trimmed V and J ends, which lost 8 bases and 0 bases, there was a span of 14 bases. The CDR3 bases are TGTGCCAGCTATAACAAAGGCCGCTCTGGAAACACCATATATTTT. Residues: CASYNKGRSGNTIYF.

There are many counts of this clonotype. The chain is built from TRBV19 and TRBJ2-6; TRBD1 is a possible D gene (7 bases). Looked up from germline, CDR1 is LNHDA and CDR2 is SQIVND (reference sequence). Trimming shortened V by 4 bases and J by 4 bases, and 14 bases separated the two germline ends. There are 16 residues in the CDR3. The CDR3 DNA reads as TGTGCCAGTAGTACACAGGGGAGGTGGGGGGCCAACGTCCTGACTTTC. It translates to CASSTQGRWGANVLTF.

Many counts were recorded for this clonotype. The chain is built from TRBV10-3 and TRBJ2-5, with a possible D match to TRBD1 (5 bases). Trimming removed 10 bases from V and 4 bases from J, with 16 bases in between. The CDR3 has 13 residues. Germline V gene data show CDR1 as ENHRY and CDR2 as SYGVKD. The CDR3 bases are TGTGCCACCTTAGGGCAGGGTGGAGAGACCCAGTACTTC. It codes for CATLGQGGETQYF.

The table lists this clonotype with many counts. V and J are TRBV2 and TRBJ1-1; TRBD1 might be the D (5 bases). Trimming stripped 0 bases from V and 6 bases from J, with 8 bases between. Per germline, CDR1 SNHLY and CDR2 FYNNEI. The CDR3 extends over 13 amino acids. CDR3 residues: CASSEARGSEAFF. The CDR3 DNA follows: TGTGCCAGCAGTGAAGCTCGGGGGTCTGAAGCTTTCTTT. The full variable domain, completed using reference TRBV2 and TRBJ1-1, is EPEVTQTPSHQVTQMGQEVILRCVPISNHLYFYWYRQILGQKVEFLVSFYNNEISEKSEIFDDQFSVERPDGSNFTLKIRSTKLEDSAMYFCASSEARGSEAFFGQGTRLTVV.

The chain carries TRBV12-3 or TRBV12-4 and TRBJ2-5, with 8 nucleotides matching TRBD1. The CDR3 spans 15 residues. With 6 bases clipped from V and 6 bases from J, the junction kept 12 bases outside the gene matches. The CDR3, as DNA: TGTGCCAGCAGCCCCGGGACAGGATACGTGAAGACCCAGTACTTC. Translated: CASSPGTGYVKTQYF.

This clonotype is a singleton in its sample. An end of the junction differs from the germline gene, which may be a read error. The V call is TRBV29-1, the J call TRBJ2-2; D unresolved. From germline, CDR1 is SQVTM and CDR2 ANQGSEA. The CDR3 extends over 15 amino acids. CDR3 coding DNA: TGCAGCGTTGAAGGGCTACGCCTCAACACCTGGGAGCTGTTTTTT. The encoded protein is CSVEGLRLNTWELFF.

Concerning this clonotype: This sequence may be a read error, since a much larger clone differs from it by one base. J is TRBJ2-3 and V is TRBV5-1; 11 bases line up with TRBD2. Germline assignment: CDR1 SGHRS and CDR2 YFSETQ. This CDR3 spans 17 amino acids. The J segment lost 4 bases and the V segment lost 4 bases, leaving 11 bases of the junction unmatched. This chain's CDR3 is CASSQCTASGGSDTQYF. In DNA form, the CDR3 reads TGCGCCAGCAGCCAATGTACCGCTAGCGGGGGGTCAGATACGCAGTATTTT.

As regards this clonotype: It may be a read error: a sequence one base away is much more abundant. This chain links TRBV28 with TRBJ1-3; D not resolved. The CDR3 consists of 14 residues. Germline V CDR1 and CDR2: MDHEN, SYDVKM. Trimming shortened V by 10 bases and J by 0 bases, and 13 bases separated the two germline ends. The CDR3 coding sequence is TGTGCCATCACCATGTCCTACTCTGGAAACACCATATATTTT. Its protein is CAITMSYSGNTIYF.

The table lists this clonotype with many counts. This rearrangement joins TRBV11-2 to TRBJ2-1; 13 bases line up with TRBD2. The CDR3 runs to 16 residues. After removal of 5 bases from V and 7 bases from J, the junction contained 8 bases not matched to a gene. Per the germline V gene, CDR1 is SGHAT and CDR2 is FQNNGV. The CDR3: CASSLTSGGALNEQFF. The DNA for the CDR3 is TGTGCCAGCAGCCTCACTAGCGGGGGGGCCCTAAATGAGCAGTTCTTC.